This TCR beta chain was recorded in a study of T cell repertoires in cytomegalovirus infection. In the study overall: Public TCR beta signatures provided an indication of both CMV infection and a matching HLA type.

Trimming removed 3 bases from V and 2 bases from J, with 13 bases in between. Per the germline V gene, CDR1 is DFQATT and CDR2 is SNEGSKA (reference sequence). CDR3 length equals 14 residues. One entry per CDR3 protein results from TCRdb running MiXCR on the reads. This table holds around 630,000 distinct CDR3 sequences, about 24% found once. This clonotype was counted only a few times. This TCR came from a human donor in good health (CMV status not recorded). Some clones in this sample may be carry-over from other donors' samples. V is TRBV20-1 and J is TRBJ2-5; tentative D call: TRBD1 (6 bases). Material: CD8+ T cells from PBMCs. The CDR3 here is CSARGDGTQETQYF. The DNA of the CDR3 is TGCAGTGCTAGGGGGGACGGGACACAAGAGACCCAGTACTTC.